This TCR beta chain stems from a study of blood T cell repertoires in COVID-19. The junction had 3 bases not matched to a gene; V was cut back by 3 bases and J by 0 bases. Germline-derived CDR1 and CDR2 are MGHRA and YSYEKL. This CDR3 has 16 residues. Seattle-derived patients entered the study during active infection and were followed longitudinally. Here immunoSEQ multiplex PCR was the method, and the copy in TCRdb shows in-frame clones only, minus some. The sample consists of about 64,000 clones, approximately 88% of them appearing once. The origin of this receptor is a woman aged 55 to 70 with COVID-19, enrolled during active disease. Sequenced: peripheral blood. V and J are TRBV4-1 and TRBJ2-7; 12 bases line up with TRBD2. The CDR3 region is CASSQQTSGSSYEQYF. The CDR3 coding sequence is TGCGCCAGCAGCCAGCAGACTAGCGGGAGCTCCTACGAGCAGTACTTC.